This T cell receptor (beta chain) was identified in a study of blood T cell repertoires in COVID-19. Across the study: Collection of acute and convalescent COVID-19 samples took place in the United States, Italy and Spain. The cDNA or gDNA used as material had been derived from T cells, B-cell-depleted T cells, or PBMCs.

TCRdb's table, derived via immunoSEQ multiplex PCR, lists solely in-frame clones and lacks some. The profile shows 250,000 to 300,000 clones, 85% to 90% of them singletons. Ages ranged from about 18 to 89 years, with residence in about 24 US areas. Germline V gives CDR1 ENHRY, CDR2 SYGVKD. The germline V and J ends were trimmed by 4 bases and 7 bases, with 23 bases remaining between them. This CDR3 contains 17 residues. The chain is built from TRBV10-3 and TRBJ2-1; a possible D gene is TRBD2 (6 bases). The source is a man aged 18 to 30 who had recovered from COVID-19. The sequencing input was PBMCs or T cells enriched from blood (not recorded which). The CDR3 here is CAISATRLGEDGNEQFF. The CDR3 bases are TGTGCCATCAGTGCCACCCGACTAGGGGAAGATGGGAATGAGCAGTTCTTC.